The T cell receptor beta chain under discussion was sequenced for a study of blood T cells in healthy people across ages. The V gene lost 0 bases and the J gene lost 2 bases, with 14 bases spanning the gap. Germline V gene sequence: CDR1 SGDLS, CDR2 YYNGEE. The CDR3 contains 16 residues. The use of a sample-barcoded 5' primer and a J-beta primer mix characterized a second PCR of about 6 to 11 cycles. Carrying 12 random nucleotides, a template-switch adaptor labeled each individual cDNA molecule. A single record per CDR3 protein comes from TCRdb applying MiXCR to the 5' RACE reads. The sample has around 780,000 distinct CDR3 sequences, under 30% seen once. Findings and caveats of the study: In older individuals, TCR beta diversity per million T cells was lower, falling roughly linearly with age. Conclusively comparing naive with antigen-experienced cells was impossible with unsorted PBMCs. Unknown CMV status may confound age-related changes in expanded clones.

This clonotype appeared a few times. Its antigen is not identified. This same sample was also taken into another study, of T cells of mothers and their children.

V and J are TRBV9 and TRBJ2-5, with D possibly TRBD1 on 6 matching bases. The sequencing input was blood. The TCR originated in a boy younger than 18 in good health. The CDR3 sequence: CASSVGTGWVQETQYF. The CDR3, as DNA: TGTGCCAGCAGCGTAGGTACAGGGTGGGTACAAGAGACCCAGTACTTC.